A selection of T cell receptor beta chains follows, all from one sample in a study of cytomegalovirus exposure and HLA in healthy donors. This table comes from immunoSEQ multiplex PCR, and its TCRdb copy is limited to in-frame clones, with some not included. The table shows about 170,000 clones, with roughly 78% occurring only once. Sequences were obtained from PBMCs. These receptors all stem from a man aged 35-49 years in good health and CMV-seropositive. Both conserved end residues are part of each CDR3. The order of the fields is V gene, clone size, J gene, CDR3 length, CDR3 protein. Only part of the rows carry a size: once, few, many, or a class if the clone is expanded.

V: TRBV19
size: NA
J: TRBJ2-5
length: 14
CDR3: CASNMGGTGETQYF

V: TRBV19
size: NA
J: TRBJ1-5
length: 13
CDR3: CASTGTGNQPQHF

V: TRBV4-2
size: NA
J: TRBJ2-4
length: 16
CDR3: CASSPLGGGRKNIQYF

V: TRBV6-1
size: NA
J: NA
length: 14
CDR3: CASTDRGSPYEQYF

V: TRBV10-2
size: NA
J: TRBJ1-2
length: 13
CDR3: CASSLLGDYGYTF

V: TRBV6-1
size: few
J: TRBJ1-1
length: 13
CDR3: CASSEDGLRRAFF

V: TRBV29-1
size: few
J: TRBJ2-7
length: 13
CDR3: CSVVGGGHEEQYF

V: TRBV10-2
size: few
J: TRBJ2-1
length: 14
CDR3: CASRTGGDYNEQFF

V: TRBV5-4
size: NA
J: TRBJ2-5
length: 14
CDR3: CASSRDWIQETQYF

V: TRBV7-9
size: NA
J: TRBJ2-7
length: 12
CDR3: CSSEGLTYEQYF

V: TRBV20-1
size: NA
J: TRBJ2-5
length: 10
CDR3: CSSPRETQYF

V: TRBV11-2
size: few
J: TRBJ2-7
length: 13
CDR3: CASSFQGAHEQYF

V: TRBV5-8
size: NA
J: NA
length: 13
CDR3: CASSLPTGGEQYF

V: TRBV9
size: NA
J: TRBJ1-5
length: 14
CDR3: CASNAKGGNQPQHF

V: TRBV7-6
size: NA
J: TRBJ1-1
length: 13
CDR3: CASSRSTGTEAFF

V: TRBV7-2
size: NA
J: TRBJ2-2
length: 16
CDR3: CASSHTGGPNTGELFF

V: TRBV5-6
size: once
J: TRBJ1-1
length: 14
CDR3: CASSQTGWDTEAFF